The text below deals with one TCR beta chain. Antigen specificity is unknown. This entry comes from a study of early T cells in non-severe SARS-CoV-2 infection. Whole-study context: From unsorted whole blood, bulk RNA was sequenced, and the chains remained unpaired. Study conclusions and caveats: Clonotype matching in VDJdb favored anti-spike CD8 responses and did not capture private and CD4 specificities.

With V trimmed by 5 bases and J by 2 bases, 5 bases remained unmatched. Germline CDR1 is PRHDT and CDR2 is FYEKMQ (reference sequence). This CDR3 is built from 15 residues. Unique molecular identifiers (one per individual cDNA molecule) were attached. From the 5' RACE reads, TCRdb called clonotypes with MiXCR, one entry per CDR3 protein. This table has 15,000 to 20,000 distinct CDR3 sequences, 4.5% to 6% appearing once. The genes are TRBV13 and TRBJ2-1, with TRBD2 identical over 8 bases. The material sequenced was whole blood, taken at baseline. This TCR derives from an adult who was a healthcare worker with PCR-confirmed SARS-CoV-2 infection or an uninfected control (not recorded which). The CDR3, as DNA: TGTGCCAGCAGCACCCGCGGGGGGCCCTACAATGAGCAGTTCTTC. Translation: CASSTRGGPYNEQFF.